This TCR beta chain was sequenced in a study of radiotherapy plus CTLA-4 blockade in lung cancer. Using immunoSEQ multiplex PCR, the repertoire was profiled, and TCRdb retains in-frame clones only, with some absent. The sample lists 85,000 to 95,000 clones, around 80% seen once, with about 25% in the top ten. The length of the CDR3 is 16 residues. V shed 5 bases, J shed 5 bases, and the junction held 13 bases outside the gene matches. The germline gives CDR1 LNHDA, CDR2 SQIVND (reference sequence). This clone was seen more than once but under ten times. The source of this sequence is a human donor with non-small cell lung cancer that progressed on radiotherapy plus ipilimumab. The material was peripheral blood, obtained from a patient treated with radiotherapy plus ipilimumab. The chain carries TRBV19 and TRBJ1-2, with TRBD1 identical over 8 bases. Here the CDR3 reads CASSPDWTGISYGYTF. CDR3 nucleotides: TGTGCCAGTAGTCCGGACTGGACAGGGATTTCTTATGGCTACACCTTC.